This T cell receptor beta chain was sequenced during a study of T cells in Graves' hyperthyroidism and ophthalmopathy. It was 8.5 to 10 ml of fresh peripheral blood that supplied the PBMCs. Amplified TCR beta CDR3 regions derived from RNA transcripts. TCR CDR3 underwent first-round RT-PCR with the HTBI primer set. Using its own MiXCR run on the multiplex PCR reads, TCRdb lists one record per CDR3 protein. The repertoire includes 300,000 to 400,000 distinct CDR3 sequences, about 15% of them detected once, and 9.5% to 12% sits in the top ten. Germline V gene data show CDR1 as MNHNS and CDR2 as SASEGT. J lost 5 bases, V lost 5 bases, and 8 bases had no gene match. This CDR3 contains 15 residues.

This rearrangement joins TRBV6-1 to TRBJ1-2; 10 bases fit TRBD1. The clonotype originates from a woman aged 60-70 years with Graves' hyperthyroidism. Input material: blood. The CDR3: CASSYSPGQGYGYTF. The CDR3 DNA sequence: TGTGCCAGCAGTTATTCCCCGGGACAGGGGTATGGCTACACCTTC.